The entry below gives a single T cell receptor (beta chain) sequence along with its context. Noted time point: after dendritic cell vaccination, including at tumor progression/relapse. Fresh-frozen tumor tissue and more than two years of survival data were available for all. This entry belongs to a study of glioma-infiltrating T cells after dendritic cell vaccination. Background on the study: Glioblastoma patients came from Phase I and II dendritic cell vaccination trials.

The V gene's germline CDR1 is SGHDT and CDR2 YYEEEE. The V segment lost 3 bases and the J segment 1 base; nucleotides outside the gene matches: 5. The CDR3 sequence is 16 residues long. TCRdb keeps only in-frame clones here, not all; method: immunoSEQ multiplex PCR. The sample includes about 110,000 clones, 90% seen only once; the top ten take 2.5% to 3%. This sequence joins TRBV5-6 and TRBJ2-3, with 10 nucleotides matching TRBD2. The clonotype was recovered from a human donor with glioblastoma. The sequences come from blood, collected after dendritic cell vaccination. DNA for the CDR3: TGTGCCAGCAGCTATAGAGGACTAGCGGGCACAGATACGCAGTATTTT. This sequence encodes CASSYRGLAGTDTQYF.